Listed below are T cell receptor beta chains from one sample, sequenced in a study of Ad26.COV2.S vaccination and SARS-CoV-2 variants. Profiled with immunoSEQ multiplex PCR; TCRdb holds only in-frame clones, not every one. Among 300,000 to 500,000 clones, around 85% were seen once, and the ten largest hold 3% to 4.5%. The sequencing here drew on peripheral blood, taken in a trial of Ad26.COV2.S vaccine versus placebo. The origin of the receptors is a person aged 18-65 years who received the Ad26.COV2.S COVID-19 vaccine or a placebo. The CDR3 runs from the conserved cysteine through the conserved F or W. Each record gives: clone size, V gene, J gene, D gene, CDR3 protein, CDR3 DNA. The D gene is left open where the match is weak. Where a row states a size, it is once, few, many or the class of an expanded clone; other rows omit it.

abundance: -
v_gene: TRBV24-1
j_gene: TRBJ2-1
d_gene: TRBD2
CDR3aa: CATSDSSPLAGGYNNEQFF
CDR3nt: TGTGCCACCAGTGATTCGTCCCCCCTAGCGGGGGGGTATAACAATGAGCAGTTCTTC

abundance: -
v_gene: TRBV29-1
j_gene: TRBJ1-2
d_gene: -
CDR3aa: CSVDRHTGRYGYTF
CDR3nt: TGCAGCGTTGACCGACACACCGGTCGGTATGGCTACACCTTC

abundance: -
v_gene: TRBV2
j_gene: TRBJ2-3
d_gene: -
CDR3aa: CASSDSSVQDTQYF
CDR3nt: TGTGCCAGCAGTGACTCCTCGGTCCAGGATACGCAGTATTTT

abundance: once
v_gene: TRBV20-1
j_gene: TRBJ1-1
d_gene: -
CDR3aa: CSGTGYTEAFF
CDR3nt: TGCAGTGGGACGGGGTACACTGAAGCTTTCTTT

abundance: -
v_gene: TRBV7-2
j_gene: TRBJ2-7
d_gene: -
CDR3aa: CASSPQRREQYF
CDR3nt: TGTGCCAGCAGTCCACAGCGTCGCGAGCAGTACTTC

abundance: -
v_gene: TRBV30
j_gene: TRBJ2-7
d_gene: -
CDR3aa: CAWRGVILDEQYF
CDR3nt: TGTGCCTGGAGGGGGGTCATATTAGACGAGCAGTACTTC

abundance: -
v_gene: TRBV6-5
j_gene: TRBJ2-1
d_gene: -
CDR3aa: CASSWTGTNSYNEQFF
CDR3nt: TGTGCCAGCAGTTGGACAGGGACTAACTCCTACAATGAGCAGTTCTTC

abundance: -
v_gene: TRBV4-3
j_gene: TRBJ2-2
d_gene: -
CDR3aa: CASSPEVTGELFF
CDR3nt: TGCGCCAGCTCACCCGAGGTTACCGGGGAGCTGTTTTTT

abundance: -
v_gene: TRBV6-5
j_gene: TRBJ2-1
d_gene: -
CDR3aa: CASSYSPGYGNEQFF
CDR3nt: TGTGCCAGCAGTTACTCCCCAGGATACGGCAATGAGCAGTTCTTC

abundance: -
v_gene: TRBV30
j_gene: TRBJ2-7
d_gene: TRBD1
CDR3aa: CAWSAGQGGYEQYF
CDR3nt: TGTGCCTGGAGTGCCGGACAGGGTGGCTACGAGCAGTACTTC

abundance: -
v_gene: TRBV12-2
j_gene: TRBJ2-7
d_gene: -
CDR3aa: CASRLEIAGGPHEQYF
CDR3nt: TGTGCAAGTCGCTTAGAGATAGCGGGGGGGCCCCACGAGCAGTACTTC

abundance: -
v_gene: TRBV12-3/TRBV12-4
j_gene: TRBJ2-1
d_gene: -
CDR3aa: CASSLAVNEQFF
CDR3nt: TGTGCCAGCAGTTTAGCGGTCAATGAGCAGTTCTTC

abundance: -
v_gene: TRBV2
j_gene: TRBJ2-1
d_gene: -
CDR3aa: CASSGPGREVYNEQFF
CDR3nt: TGTGCCAGCAGTGGACCTGGGCGCGAGGTCTACAATGAGCAGTTCTTC

abundance: -
v_gene: TRBV2
j_gene: TRBJ2-3
d_gene: -
CDR3aa: CASSEQGIGTDTQYF
CDR3nt: TGTGCCAGCAGTGAACAGGGGATAGGCACAGATACGCAGTATTTT

abundance: -
v_gene: TRBV14
j_gene: TRBJ1-1
d_gene: -
CDR3aa: CASSQDLNTEAFF
CDR3nt: TGTGCCAGCAGCCAAGACCTGAACACTGAAGCTTTCTTT

abundance: -
v_gene: TRBV24-1
j_gene: TRBJ1-2
d_gene: TRBD1
CDR3aa: CATSDNDRVYGYTF
CDR3nt: TGTGCCACCAGTGATAACGACAGGGTATATGGCTACACCTTC

abundance: -
v_gene: TRBV30
j_gene: TRBJ1-5
d_gene: -
CDR3aa: CAWSHWDSGSNQPQHF
CDR3nt: TGTGCCTGGAGCCACTGGGACTCAGGGAGCAATCAGCCCCAGCATTTT

abundance: -
v_gene: TRBV19
j_gene: TRBJ1-5
d_gene: -
CDR3aa: CASIERRQLGNQPQHF
CDR3nt: TGTGCCAGTATAGAGAGGCGCCAGTTAGGCAATCAGCCCCAGCATTTT

abundance: -
v_gene: TRBV27
j_gene: TRBJ2-2
d_gene: -
CDR3aa: CASSLSPGADGELFF
CDR3nt: TGTGCCAGCAGTTTATCGCCGGGGGCGGATGGGGAGCTGTTTTTT

abundance: -
v_gene: TRBV4-1
j_gene: TRBJ2-1
d_gene: -
CDR3aa: CASSLVGGYNEQFF
CDR3nt: TGCGCCAGCAGCCTGGTCGGGGGTTACAATGAGCAGTTCTTC

abundance: -
v_gene: TRBV18
j_gene: TRBJ1-3
d_gene: -
CDR3aa: CASSPPVEGNTIYF
CDR3nt: TGTGCCAGCTCACCACCAGTAGAGGGAAACACCATATATTTT

abundance: -
v_gene: TRBV19
j_gene: TRBJ1-6
d_gene: -
CDR3aa: CASSPLGSYNSPLHF
CDR3nt: TGTGCCAGTAGCCCCCTAGGTTCCTATAATTCACCCCTCCACTTT

abundance: -
v_gene: TRBV6-5
j_gene: TRBJ1-2
d_gene: -
CDR3aa: CASSYKGSNYGYTF
CDR3nt: TGTGCCAGCAGTTACAAGGGATCAAACTATGGCTACACCTTC

abundance: -
v_gene: TRBV6-5
j_gene: TRBJ2-7
d_gene: TRBD2
CDR3aa: CASRGSGGTEQYF
CDR3nt: TGTGCCAGCAGGGGATCGGGGGGGACCGAGCAGTACTTC

abundance: -
v_gene: TRBV7-2
j_gene: TRBJ1-2
d_gene: TRBD1
CDR3aa: CASSLRGPRGYTF
CDR3nt: TGTGCCAGCAGCTTAAGGGGGCCAAGGGGCTACACCTTC

abundance: -
v_gene: TRBV6-6
j_gene: TRBJ2-7
d_gene: TRBD1
CDR3aa: CASTRTGPSYEQYF
CDR3nt: TGTGCCAGCACAAGGACAGGCCCTTCCTACGAGCAGTACTTC

abundance: -
v_gene: TRBV5-6
j_gene: TRBJ1-4
d_gene: -
CDR3aa: CASSLPGPEKLFF
CDR3nt: TGTGCCAGCAGCTTACCTGGTCCGGAAAAACTGTTTTTT

abundance: -
v_gene: TRBV13
j_gene: TRBJ1-2
d_gene: -
CDR3aa: CASSGEVQLGTGGYGYTF
CDR3nt: TGTGCCAGCAGCGGAGAGGTACAGCTAGGGACTGGGGGTTATGGCTACACCTTC

abundance: -
v_gene: TRBV7-2
j_gene: TRBJ2-3
d_gene: -
CDR3aa: CASSLYGPNSDTQYF
CDR3nt: TGTGCCAGCAGCTTATATGGACCTAATTCAGATACGCAGTATTTT

abundance: -
v_gene: TRBV9
j_gene: TRBJ2-3
d_gene: -
CDR3aa: CASSPEQAADTQYF
CDR3nt: TGTGCCAGCAGCCCAGAACAGGCGGCAGATACGCAGTATTTT

abundance: -
v_gene: TRBV6-1
j_gene: TRBJ2-7
d_gene: TRBD1
CDR3aa: CASSEQGQGVGEQYF
CDR3nt: TGTGCCAGCAGTGAACAGGGACAGGGAGTAGGGGAGCAGTACTTC

abundance: -
v_gene: TRBV2
j_gene: TRBJ2-7
d_gene: TRBD1
CDR3aa: CASSDPRGRNEQYF
CDR3nt: TGTGCCAGCAGTGACCCCAGGGGGCGAAACGAGCAGTACTTC

abundance: -
v_gene: TRBV2
j_gene: TRBJ1-4
d_gene: TRBD1
CDR3aa: CASRQGVEKLFF
CDR3nt: TGTGCCAGCAGGCAGGGGGTTGAAAAACTGTTTTTT

abundance: -
v_gene: TRBV11-2
j_gene: TRBJ2-1
d_gene: -
CDR3aa: CASSLDPTGGEQFF
CDR3nt: TGTGCCAGCAGCTTAGATCCCACCGGGGGTGAGCAGTTCTTC

abundance: -
v_gene: TRBV7-2
j_gene: TRBJ1-1
d_gene: -
CDR3aa: CASRVTRFEAFF
CDR3nt: TGTGCCAGCAGGGTCACGCGGTTTGAAGCTTTCTTT

abundance: -
v_gene: TRBV5-4
j_gene: TRBJ2-3
d_gene: -
CDR3aa: CASSLYYSPTDTQYF
CDR3nt: TGTGCCAGCAGCTTGTACTACTCCCCCACAGATACGCAGTATTTT

abundance: -
v_gene: TRBV5-6
j_gene: TRBJ2-7
d_gene: TRBD1
CDR3aa: CASTQGASVLWQYF
CDR3nt: TGTGCCAGCACCCAGGGGGCCAGTGTCTTGTGGCAGTACTTC

abundance: -
v_gene: TRBV6-6
j_gene: TRBJ1-5
d_gene: -
CDR3aa: CASTAGGLGNQPQHF
CDR3nt: TGTGCCAGCACGGCGGGAGGTTTGGGCAATCAGCCCCAGCATTTT

abundance: -
v_gene: TRBV11-3
j_gene: TRBJ1-1
d_gene: -
CDR3aa: CASSLGGNTEAFF
CDR3nt: TGTGCCAGCAGCTTAGGGGGGAACACTGAAGCTTTCTTT

abundance: -
v_gene: TRBV25-1
j_gene: TRBJ2-7
d_gene: -
CDR3aa: CASSEYVEGHNEQYF
CDR3nt: TGTGCCAGCAGTGAATATGTGGAGGGGCACAACGAGCAGTACTTC

abundance: once
v_gene: TRBV7-6
j_gene: TRBJ2-7
d_gene: -
CDR3aa: CASSSTPAGGAPYEQYF
CDR3nt: TGTGCCAGCAGCTCCACACCCGCAGGCGGGGCCCCCTACGAGCAGTACTTC

abundance: once
v_gene: TRBV7-9
j_gene: TRBJ1-2
d_gene: TRBD1
CDR3aa: CASSPTGTGEDGYTF
CDR3nt: TGTGCCAGCAGCCCTACCGGGACAGGGGAAGATGGCTACACCTTC

abundance: -
v_gene: TRBV6-6
j_gene: TRBJ1-4
d_gene: -
CDR3aa: CASSPLGNLNEKLFF
CDR3nt: TGTGCCAGCAGTCCGTTAGGGAACCTTAATGAAAAACTGTTTTTT

abundance: -
v_gene: TRBV6-5
j_gene: TRBJ2-1
d_gene: TRBD1
CDR3aa: CASPGQGNNEQFF
CDR3nt: TGTGCCAGCCCGGGACAGGGGAACAATGAGCAGTTCTTC

abundance: -
v_gene: TRBV11-2
j_gene: TRBJ2-5
d_gene: -
CDR3aa: CASSLGSQTQYF
CDR3nt: TGTGCCAGCAGCTTAGGGTCACAGACCCAGTACTTC

abundance: -
v_gene: TRBV10-1
j_gene: TRBJ2-2
d_gene: TRBD1
CDR3aa: CASSSWDRGVGELFF
CDR3nt: TGCGCCAGCAGCTCCTGGGACAGGGGTGTCGGGGAGCTGTTTTTT

abundance: once
v_gene: TRBV4-1
j_gene: TRBJ2-1
d_gene: -
CDR3aa: CASSQYGGPDNEQFF
CDR3nt: TGCGCCAGCAGCCAGTACGGGGGGCCCGACAATGAGCAGTTCTTC